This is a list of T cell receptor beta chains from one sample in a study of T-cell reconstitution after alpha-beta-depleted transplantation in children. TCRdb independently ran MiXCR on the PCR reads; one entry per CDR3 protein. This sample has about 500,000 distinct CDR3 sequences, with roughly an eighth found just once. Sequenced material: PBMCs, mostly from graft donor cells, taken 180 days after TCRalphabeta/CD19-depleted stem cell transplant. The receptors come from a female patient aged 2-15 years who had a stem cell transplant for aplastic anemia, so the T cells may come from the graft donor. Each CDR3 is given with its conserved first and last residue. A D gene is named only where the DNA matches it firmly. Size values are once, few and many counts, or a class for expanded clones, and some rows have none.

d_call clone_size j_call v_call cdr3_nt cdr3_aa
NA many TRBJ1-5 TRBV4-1 TGCGCCAGCAGCCAAGAAGGGCCCCCCGGGGTTAGCAATCAGCCCCAGCATTTT CASSQEGPPGVSNQPQHF
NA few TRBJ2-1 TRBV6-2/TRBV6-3 TGTGCCAGCTTTCGCGGAAGTACTAGCTCCTACAATGAGCAGTTCTTC CASFRGSTSSYNEQFF
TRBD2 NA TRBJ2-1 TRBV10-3 TGTGCCATCAGCCAAACCGGGACTAGCGGGAGCTCTGCGGTACACAATGAGCAGTTCTTC CAISQTGTSGSSAVHNEQFF
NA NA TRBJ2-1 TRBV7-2 TGTGCCAGCAGCCCCCTCTGGGGGAGGAAATACAATGAGCAGTTCTTC CASSPLWGRKYNEQFF
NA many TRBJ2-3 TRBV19 TGTGCCAGTAGTCTTAGCGGCGCTAGCACAGATACGCAGTATTTT CASSLSGASTDTQYF
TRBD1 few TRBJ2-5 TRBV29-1 TGCAGCTCCAGGACAGGGATTGAGACCCAGTACTTC CSSRTGIETQYF
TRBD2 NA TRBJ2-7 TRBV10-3 TGTGCCATCGGACTAGCGGGAGGGGTCTACGAGCAGTACTTC CAIGLAGGVYEQYF
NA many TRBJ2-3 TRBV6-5 TGTGCCAGCAGTTATAGGGGCCTTACAGATACGCAGTATTTT CASSYRGLTDTQYF
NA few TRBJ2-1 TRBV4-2 TGTGCCAGCAGCCAAGATTATTGGGTTCTACACAATGAGCAGTTCTTC CASSQDYWVLHNEQFF
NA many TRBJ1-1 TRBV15 TGTGCCACCCAAGCAGACCCAATGAACACTGAAGCTTTCTTT CATQADPMNTEAFF
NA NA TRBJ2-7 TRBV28 TGTGCCAGCCTTAAGGCCCCCTACGAGCAGTACTTC CASLKAPYEQYF
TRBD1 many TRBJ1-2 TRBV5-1 TGCGCCAGCAGCCCGGGACAGGCCACCAAGGGATATGGCTACACCTTC CASSPGQATKGYGYTF
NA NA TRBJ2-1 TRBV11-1 TGTGCCAGCAGCTTACTACTAGGAACCAACAATGAGCAGTTCTTC CASSLLLGTNNEQFF
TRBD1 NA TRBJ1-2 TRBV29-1 TGCAGCGTTCCCGCCGACAGGGTCTATGGCTACACCTTC CSVPADRVYGYTF
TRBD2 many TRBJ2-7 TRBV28 TGTGCCAGCAGTGGCCCGGGACTAGCGGCCTACGAGCAGTACTTC CASSGPGLAAYEQYF
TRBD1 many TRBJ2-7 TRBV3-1 TGTGCCAGCAGCAAAATGACAGGGAATGTATACGAGCAGTACTTC CASSKMTGNVYEQYF
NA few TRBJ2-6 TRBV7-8 TGTGCCAGCAGCTTAGCCTGGACGGTACTCTCTGGGGCCAACGTCCTGACTTTC CASSLAWTVLSGANVLTF
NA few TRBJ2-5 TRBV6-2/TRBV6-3 TGTGCCAGCAGTTACTCGAGTGCCGTCTATCCGGGAGTTCCAGAGACCCAGTACTTC CASSYSSAVYPGVPETQYF
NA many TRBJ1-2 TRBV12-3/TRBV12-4 TGTGCCAGCAGATCGACAGCAAACTATGGCTACACCTTC CASRSTANYGYTF
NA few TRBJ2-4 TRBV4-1 TGCGCCAGCAGCCAAACCCTCGGGACGCAGATAAACATTCAGTACTTC CASSQTLGTQINIQYF
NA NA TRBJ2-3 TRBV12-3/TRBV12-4 TGTGCCAGCAGTCCGAGACTTCGCGATACGCAGTATTTT CASSPRLRDTQYF
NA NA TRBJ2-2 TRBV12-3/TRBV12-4 TGTGCCAGCAGTTTAGGTCACTTACAGGGAACCGGGGAGCTGTTTTTT CASSLGHLQGTGELFF
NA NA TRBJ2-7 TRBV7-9 TGTGCCAGCAGCTTAGAGGGTAGCGCAGACTCCTACGAGCAGTACTTC CASSLEGSADSYEQYF
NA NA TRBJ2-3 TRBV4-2 TGTGCCAGCAGCCAAGGCACAGGGACAGATACGCAGTATTTT CASSQGTGTDTQYF
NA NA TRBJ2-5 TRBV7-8 TGTGCCAGCAGCTTTCCCAAAGAGACCCAGTACTTC CASSFPKETQYF